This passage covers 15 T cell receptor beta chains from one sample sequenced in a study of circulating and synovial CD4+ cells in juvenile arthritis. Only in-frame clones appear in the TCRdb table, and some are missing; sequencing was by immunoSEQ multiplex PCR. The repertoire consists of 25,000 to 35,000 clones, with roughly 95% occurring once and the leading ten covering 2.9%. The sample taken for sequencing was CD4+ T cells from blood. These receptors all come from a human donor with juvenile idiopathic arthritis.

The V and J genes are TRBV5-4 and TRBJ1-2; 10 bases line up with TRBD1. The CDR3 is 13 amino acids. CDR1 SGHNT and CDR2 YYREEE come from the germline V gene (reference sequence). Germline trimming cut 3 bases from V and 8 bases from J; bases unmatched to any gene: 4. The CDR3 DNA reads TGTGCCAGCAGCTCGACAGGGGGCAAGGGCTACACCTTC. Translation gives CASSSTGGKGYTF.

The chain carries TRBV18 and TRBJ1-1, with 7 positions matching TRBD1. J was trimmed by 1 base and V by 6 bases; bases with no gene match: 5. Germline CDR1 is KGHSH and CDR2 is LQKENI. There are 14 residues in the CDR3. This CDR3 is CASSDDRANTEAFF. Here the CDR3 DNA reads TGTGCCAGCTCGGACGACAGGGCGAACACTGAAGCTTTCTTT.

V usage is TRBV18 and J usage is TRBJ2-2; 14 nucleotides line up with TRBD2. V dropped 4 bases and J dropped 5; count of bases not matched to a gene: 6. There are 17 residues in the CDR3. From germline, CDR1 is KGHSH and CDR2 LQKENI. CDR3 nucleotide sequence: TGTGCCAGCTCACAGGGACTAGCGGGAGTTATAACCGGGGAGCTGTTTTTT. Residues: CASSQGLAGVITGELFF.

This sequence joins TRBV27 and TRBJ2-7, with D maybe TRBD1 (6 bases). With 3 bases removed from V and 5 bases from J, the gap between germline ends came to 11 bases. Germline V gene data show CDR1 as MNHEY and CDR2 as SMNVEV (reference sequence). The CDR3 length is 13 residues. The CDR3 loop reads CASSFGTGNEQYF. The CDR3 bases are TGTGCCAGCAGTTTTGGAACAGGGAACGAGCAGTACTTC.

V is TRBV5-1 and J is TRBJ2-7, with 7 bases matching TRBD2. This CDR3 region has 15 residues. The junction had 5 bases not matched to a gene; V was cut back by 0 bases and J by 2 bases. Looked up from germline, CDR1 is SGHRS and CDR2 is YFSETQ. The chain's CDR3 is CASSLERENPYEQYF. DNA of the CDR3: TGCGCCAGCAGCTTGGAGCGGGAAAATCCCTACGAGCAGTACTTC.

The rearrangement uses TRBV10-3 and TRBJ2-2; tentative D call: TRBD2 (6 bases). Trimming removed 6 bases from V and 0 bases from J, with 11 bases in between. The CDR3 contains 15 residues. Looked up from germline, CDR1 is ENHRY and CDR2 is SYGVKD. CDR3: CAIRRGGANTGELFF. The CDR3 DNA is TGTGCCATCAGGAGGGGAGGAGCGAACACCGGGGAGCTGTTTTTT.

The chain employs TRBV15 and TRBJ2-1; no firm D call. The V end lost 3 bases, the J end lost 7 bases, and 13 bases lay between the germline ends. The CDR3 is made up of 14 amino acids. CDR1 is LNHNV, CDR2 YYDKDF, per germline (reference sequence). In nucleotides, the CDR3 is TGTGCCACCAGCAGGGTGGGCCCCCGAAATGAGCAGTTCTTC. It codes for CATSRVGPRNEQFF.

The CDR3: CASSRRGNGNQPQHF. CDR3 bases: TGTGCCAGCAGCAGAAGGGGAAATGGGAATCAGCCCCAGCATTTT. This chain connects TRBV7-2 to TRBJ1-5, with D tentatively TRBD1 (5 bases). CDR1 is SGHTA and CDR2 is FQGNSA in the germline V gene. The CDR3 is made up of 15 amino acids. V was shortened by 5 bases and J by 4 bases, with 15 bases between the two germline ends.

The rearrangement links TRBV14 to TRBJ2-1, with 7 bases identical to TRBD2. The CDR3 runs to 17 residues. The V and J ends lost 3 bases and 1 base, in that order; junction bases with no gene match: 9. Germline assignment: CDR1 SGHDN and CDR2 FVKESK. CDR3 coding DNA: TGTGCCAGCAGCCATGACGGGAGGCCCTCTTCCTACAATGAGCAGTTCTTC. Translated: CASSHDGRPSSYNEQFF.

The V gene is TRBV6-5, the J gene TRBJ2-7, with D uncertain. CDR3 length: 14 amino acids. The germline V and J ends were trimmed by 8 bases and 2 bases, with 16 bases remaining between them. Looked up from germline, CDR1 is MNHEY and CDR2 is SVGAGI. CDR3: CASSQVWAPYEQYF. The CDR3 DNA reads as TGTGCCAGCTCCCAGGTATGGGCCCCCTACGAGCAGTACTTC.

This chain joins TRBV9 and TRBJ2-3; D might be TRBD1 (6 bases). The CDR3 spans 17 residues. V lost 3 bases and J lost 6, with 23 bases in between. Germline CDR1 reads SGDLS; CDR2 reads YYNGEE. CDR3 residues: CASSGDTVGGEGDTQYF. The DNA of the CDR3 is TGTGCCAGCAGCGGGGATACGGTAGGGGGTGAAGGGGATACGCAGTATTTT.

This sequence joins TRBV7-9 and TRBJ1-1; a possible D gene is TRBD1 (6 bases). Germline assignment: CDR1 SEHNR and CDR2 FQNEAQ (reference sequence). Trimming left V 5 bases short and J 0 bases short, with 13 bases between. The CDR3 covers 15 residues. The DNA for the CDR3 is TGTGCCAGCAGCGGCAACAGGGTTTTGAACACTGAAGCTTTCTTT. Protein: CASSGNRVLNTEAFF.

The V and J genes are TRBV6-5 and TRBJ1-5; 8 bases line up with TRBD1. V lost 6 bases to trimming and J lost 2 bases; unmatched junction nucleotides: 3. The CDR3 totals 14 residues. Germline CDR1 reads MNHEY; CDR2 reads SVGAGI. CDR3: CASSPGQGNQPQHF. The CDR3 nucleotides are TGTGCCAGCAGCCCGGGACAGGGCAATCAGCCCCAGCATTTT.

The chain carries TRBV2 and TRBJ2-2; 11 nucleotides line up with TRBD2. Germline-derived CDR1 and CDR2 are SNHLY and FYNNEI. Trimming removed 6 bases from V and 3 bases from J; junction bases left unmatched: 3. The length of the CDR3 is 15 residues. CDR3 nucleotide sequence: TGTGCCAGCAGGATGACTAGCGGGGACACCGGGGAGCTGTTTTTT. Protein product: CASRMTSGDTGELFF.

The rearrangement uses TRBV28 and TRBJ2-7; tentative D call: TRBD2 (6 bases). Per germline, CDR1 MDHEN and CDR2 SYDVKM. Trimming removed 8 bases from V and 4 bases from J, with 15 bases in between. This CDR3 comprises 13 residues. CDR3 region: CASVTGSLYEQYF. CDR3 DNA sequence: TGTGCCAGCGTTACCGGGAGCCTATACGAGCAGTACTTC. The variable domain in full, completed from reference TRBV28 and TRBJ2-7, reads DVKVTQSSRYLVKRTGEKVFLECVQDMDHENMFWYRQDPGLGLRLIYFSYDVKMKEKGDIPEGYSVSREKKERFSLILESASTNQTSMYLCASVTGSLYEQYFGPGTRLTVT.